A selection of T cell receptor beta chains follows, all from one sample in a study of blood T cell repertoires in COVID-19. Repertoires were generated with immunoSEQ multiplex PCR, while TCRdb's copy carries only in-frame clones and drops some. This table holds tens of thousands of clones, around 81% found once. Material: peripheral blood. The origin of the receptors is an elderly man with acute or convalescent COVID-19. CDR3s include the opening cysteine and the closing phenylalanine or tryptophan. Each record gives: V gene, D gene, clone size, J gene, CDR3 protein, CDR3 DNA. D genes are given only for firm matches. Size tells how often a clone was seen (once, few, many) or the class of an expanded clone, and some rows leave it out.

v_gene: TRBV5-1
d_gene: TRBD1
abundance: few
j_gene: TRBJ2-7
CDR3aa: CASSGGQGIGSRYEQYF
CDR3nt: TGCGCCAGCAGCGGAGGACAGGGGATAGGGAGTCGGTACGAGCAGTACTTC

v_gene: TRBV12-3/TRBV12-4
d_gene: TRBD2
abundance: .
j_gene: TRBJ2-7
CDR3aa: CASSSAGTSKYF
CDR3nt: TGTGCCAGCAGTTCGGCCGGGACTAGCAAGTACTTC

v_gene: TRBV7-3
d_gene: TRBD1
abundance: once
j_gene: TRBJ2-5
CDR3aa: CASSSPGTGVETQYF
CDR3nt: TGTGCCAGCAGCTCCCCCGGGACAGGGGTGGAGACCCAGTACTTC

v_gene: TRBV18
d_gene: TRBD1
abundance: .
j_gene: TRBJ2-2
CDR3aa: CASSFGQVNTGELFF
CDR3nt: TGTGCCAGCTCATTTGGACAGGTGAATACCGGGGAGCTGTTTTTT

v_gene: TRBV28
d_gene: .
abundance: few
j_gene: TRBJ1-3
CDR3aa: CASSLVQMGNTIYF
CDR3nt: TGTGCCAGCAGTTTGGTACAGATGGGAAACACCATATATTTT

v_gene: TRBV28
d_gene: TRBD1
abundance: .
j_gene: TRBJ2-6
CDR3aa: CASSLRGQESSGANVLTF
CDR3nt: TGTGCCAGCAGTTTGAGAGGACAGGAGAGCTCTGGGGCCAACGTCCTGACTTTC

v_gene: TRBV2
d_gene: TRBD1
abundance: .
j_gene: TRBJ1-6
CDR3aa: CASSTLRDRGNSPLHF
CDR3nt: TGTGCCAGCAGTACCCTCCGGGACAGGGGGAATTCACCCCTCCACTTT

v_gene: TRBV29-1
d_gene: .
abundance: .
j_gene: TRBJ1-2
CDR3aa: CSVVDRNYGYTF
CDR3nt: TGCAGCGTTGTGGACAGAAACTATGGCTACACCTTC

v_gene: TRBV6-5
d_gene: .
abundance: .
j_gene: TRBJ1-5
CDR3aa: CASGPMPQHF
CDR3nt: TGTGCCAGCGGTCCTATGCCCCAGCATTTT

v_gene: TRBV6-5
d_gene: TRBD1
abundance: .
j_gene: TRBJ1-1
CDR3aa: CASSSDRALAFF
CDR3nt: TGTGCCAGCAGTTCCGACAGGGCGCTGGCTTTCTTT

v_gene: TRBV6-1
d_gene: TRBD1
abundance: once
j_gene: TRBJ2-7
CDR3aa: CASSEAWAGTGAYEQYF
CDR3nt: TGTGCCAGCAGTGAAGCATGGGCTGGGACAGGGGCCTACGAGCAGTACTTC

v_gene: TRBV5-1
d_gene: .
abundance: .
j_gene: TRBJ2-7
CDR3aa: CASSFTDVYEQYF
CDR3nt: TGCGCCAGCAGCTTCACTGATGTCTACGAGCAGTACTTC

v_gene: TRBV3-1/TRBV3-2
d_gene: TRBD1
abundance: .
j_gene: TRBJ2-7
CDR3aa: CASNNQGTAYEQYF
CDR3nt: TGTGCCAGCAACAACCAGGGGACAGCCTACGAGCAGTACTTC

v_gene: TRBV7-3
d_gene: TRBD2
abundance: .
j_gene: TRBJ2-1
CDR3aa: CASSISGRARYDEQFF
CDR3nt: TGTGCCAGCAGCATAAGCGGGAGGGCCCGTTACGATGAGCAGTTCTTC

v_gene: TRBV11-3
d_gene: .
abundance: .
j_gene: TRBJ2-1
CDR3aa: CASSLGIYNEQFF
CDR3nt: TGTGCCAGCAGCTTAGGTATCTACAATGAGCAGTTCTTC

v_gene: TRBV18
d_gene: TRBD1
abundance: .
j_gene: TRBJ1-1
CDR3aa: CASSTTGGAYTEAFF
CDR3nt: TGTGCCAGCTCAACGACAGGGGGCGCTTACACTGAAGCTTTCTTT

v_gene: TRBV6-5
d_gene: .
abundance: .
j_gene: TRBJ2-2
CDR3aa: CASRRVTGELFF
CDR3nt: TGTGCCAGCAGGAGGGTCACCGGGGAGCTGTTTTTT

v_gene: TRBV5-6
d_gene: TRBD1
abundance: .
j_gene: TRBJ1-1
CDR3aa: CASSRDRVYTEAFF
CDR3nt: TGTGCCAGCAGCCGGGACAGGGTTTACACTGAAGCTTTCTTT